This TCR beta chain stems from a study of T cell responses to AZD1222 COVID-19 vaccine. Study findings and constraints: Baseline seropositivity characterized only six AZD1222 recipients. White British donors predominated, females outnumbered males, and clonal diversity was possibly underestimated.

Whether given at about 4 or about 12 weeks, second doses were pooled. As for this clone: Its target is unknown.

Between the trimmed V and J ends, which lost 6 bases and 5 bases, there was a span of 13 bases. This CDR3 is 13 amino acids long. Germline CDR1 and CDR2: MNHEY and SVGAGI. Using immunoSEQ multiplex PCR, the repertoire was profiled, and TCRdb retains in-frame clones only, with some absent. This table has under 150,000 clones, roughly 92% appearing once. The chain carries TRBV6-5 and TRBJ1-1; tentative D call: TRBD1 (5 bases). The input for sequencing was peripheral blood, taken 28 days after the second AZD1222 dose. The TCR sequence derives from an adult who received the AZD1222 COVID-19 vaccine. CDR3 sequence reads: CASRGRPYTEAFF. CDR3 sequence (DNA): TGTGCCAGCAGGGGGCGGCCGTATACTGAAGCTTTCTTT.